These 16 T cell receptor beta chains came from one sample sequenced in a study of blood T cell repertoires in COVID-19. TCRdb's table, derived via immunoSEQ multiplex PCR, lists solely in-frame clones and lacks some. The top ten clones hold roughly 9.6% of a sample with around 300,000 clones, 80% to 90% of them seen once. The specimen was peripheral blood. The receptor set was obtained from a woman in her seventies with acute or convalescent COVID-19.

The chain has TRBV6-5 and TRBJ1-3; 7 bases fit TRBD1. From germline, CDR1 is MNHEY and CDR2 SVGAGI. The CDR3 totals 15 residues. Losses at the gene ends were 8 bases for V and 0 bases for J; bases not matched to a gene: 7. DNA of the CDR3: TGTGCCAGCTCCGAGGGGGCATTCTCTGGAAACACCATATATTTT. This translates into CASSEGAFSGNTIYF.

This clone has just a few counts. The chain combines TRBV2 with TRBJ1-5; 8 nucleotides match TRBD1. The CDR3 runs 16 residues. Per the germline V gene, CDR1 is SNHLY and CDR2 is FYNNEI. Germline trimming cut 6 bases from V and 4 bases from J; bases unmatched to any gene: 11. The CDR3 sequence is CASSHSFGQGNQPQHF. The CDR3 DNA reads TGTGCCAGCAGCCACAGTTTCGGACAGGGAAATCAGCCCCAGCATTTT.

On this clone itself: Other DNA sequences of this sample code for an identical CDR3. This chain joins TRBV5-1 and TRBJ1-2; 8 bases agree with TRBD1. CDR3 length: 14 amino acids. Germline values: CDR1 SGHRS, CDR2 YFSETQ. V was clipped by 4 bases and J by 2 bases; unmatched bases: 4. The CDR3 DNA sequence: TGCGCCAGCAGCCTTGGGGACAGGAACTATGGCTACACCTTC. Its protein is CASSLGDRNYGYTF.

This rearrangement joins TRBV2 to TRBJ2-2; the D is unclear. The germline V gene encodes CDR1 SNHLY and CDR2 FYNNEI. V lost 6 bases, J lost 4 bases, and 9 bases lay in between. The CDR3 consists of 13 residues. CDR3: CASRRSPTGELFF. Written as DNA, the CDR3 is TGTGCCAGCAGGCGCTCGCCCACCGGGGAGCTGTTTTTT.

CDR3 sequence (DNA): TGTGCCAGCAGCTTTACCAGGGGATCAATCGAGCAGTACTTC. This sequence encodes CASSFTRGSIEQYF. V usage is TRBV11-2 and J usage is TRBJ2-7, with D perhaps TRBD1 (6 bases). The CDR3 sequence is 14 residues long. With 3 bases removed from V and 6 bases from J, the gap between germline ends came to 15 bases. In germline, CDR1 is SGHAT, CDR2 FQNNGV.

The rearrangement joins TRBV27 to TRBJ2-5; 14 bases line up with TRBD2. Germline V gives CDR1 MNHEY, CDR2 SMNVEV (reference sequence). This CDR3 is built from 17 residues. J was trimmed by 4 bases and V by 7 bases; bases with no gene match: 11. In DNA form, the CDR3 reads TGTGCCAGCAAAACGTTGACTAGCGGGGGGGCGAGAGAGACCCAGTACTTC. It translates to CASKTLTSGGARETQYF.

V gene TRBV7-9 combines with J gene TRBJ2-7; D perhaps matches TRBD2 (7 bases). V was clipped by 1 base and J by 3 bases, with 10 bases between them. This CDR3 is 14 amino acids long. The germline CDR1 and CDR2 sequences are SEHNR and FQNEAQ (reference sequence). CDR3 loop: CASSLGRGLYEQYF. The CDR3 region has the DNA TGTGCCAGCAGCTTAGGGCGGGGGCTCTACGAGCAGTACTTC.

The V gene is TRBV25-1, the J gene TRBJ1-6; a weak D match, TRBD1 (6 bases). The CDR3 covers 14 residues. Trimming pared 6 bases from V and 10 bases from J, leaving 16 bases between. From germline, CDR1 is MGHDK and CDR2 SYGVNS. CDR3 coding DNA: TGTGCCAGCAGAGCAACAGGGATGGGGTCACCCCTCCACTTT. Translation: CASRATGMGSPLHF.

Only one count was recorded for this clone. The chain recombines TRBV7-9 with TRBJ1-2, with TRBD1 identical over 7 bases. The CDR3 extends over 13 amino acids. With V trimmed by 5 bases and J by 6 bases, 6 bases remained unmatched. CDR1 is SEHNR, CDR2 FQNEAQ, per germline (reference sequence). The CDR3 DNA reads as TGTGCCAGCAGCCGACAGGGTCGAAATGGCTACACCTTC. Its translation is CASSRQGRNGYTF.

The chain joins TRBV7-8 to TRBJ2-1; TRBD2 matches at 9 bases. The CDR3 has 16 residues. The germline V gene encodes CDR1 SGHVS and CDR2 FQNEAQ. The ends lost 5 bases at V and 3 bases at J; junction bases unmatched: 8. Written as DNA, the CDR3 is TGTGCCAGCAGCCGAATAGCGGGGGTCGTCTACAATGAGCAGTTCTTC. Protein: CASSRIAGVVYNEQFF.

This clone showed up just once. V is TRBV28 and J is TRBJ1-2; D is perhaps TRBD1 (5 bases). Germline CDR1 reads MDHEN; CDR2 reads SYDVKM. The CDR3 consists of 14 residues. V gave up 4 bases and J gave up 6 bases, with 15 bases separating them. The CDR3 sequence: CASSSVRQGHGYTF. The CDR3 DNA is TGTGCCAGCAGTTCAGTTCGGCAGGGCCATGGCTACACCTTC.

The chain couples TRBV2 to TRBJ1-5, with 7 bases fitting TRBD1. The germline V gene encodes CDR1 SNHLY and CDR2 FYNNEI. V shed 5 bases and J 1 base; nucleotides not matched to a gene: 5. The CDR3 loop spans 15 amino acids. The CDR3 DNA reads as TGTGCCAGCAGTCGACAGGGTCCGAGCAATCAGCCCCAGCATTTT. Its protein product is CASSRQGPSNQPQHF.

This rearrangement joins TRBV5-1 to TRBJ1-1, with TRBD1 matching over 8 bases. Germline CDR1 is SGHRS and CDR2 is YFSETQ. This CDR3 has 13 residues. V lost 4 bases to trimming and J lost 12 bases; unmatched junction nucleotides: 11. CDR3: CASSPRTGSGTFF. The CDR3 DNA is TGCGCCAGCAGCCCCCGGACAGGGAGCGGTACTTTCTTT.

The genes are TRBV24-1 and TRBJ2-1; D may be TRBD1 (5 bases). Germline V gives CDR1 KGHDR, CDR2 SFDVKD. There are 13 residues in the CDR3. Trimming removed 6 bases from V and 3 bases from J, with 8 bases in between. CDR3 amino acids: CATSPDIYNEQFF. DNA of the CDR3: TGTGCCACCAGTCCGGACATCTACAATGAGCAGTTCTTC.

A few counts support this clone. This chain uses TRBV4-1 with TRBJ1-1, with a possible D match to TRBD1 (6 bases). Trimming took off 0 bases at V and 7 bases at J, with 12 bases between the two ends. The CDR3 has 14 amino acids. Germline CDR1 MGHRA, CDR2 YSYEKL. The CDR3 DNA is TGCGCCAGCAGCCAAGACCCCGGGACACTTGAAGCTTTCTTT. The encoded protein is CASSQDPGTLEAFF.

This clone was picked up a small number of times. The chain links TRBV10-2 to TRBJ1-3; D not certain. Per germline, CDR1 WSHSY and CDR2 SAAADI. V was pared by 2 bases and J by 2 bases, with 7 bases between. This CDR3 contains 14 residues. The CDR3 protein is CASSEGGAGNTIYF. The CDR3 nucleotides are TGCGCCAGCAGTGAGGGAGGAGCTGGAAACACCATATATTTT.